This T cell receptor beta chain stems from a study of beta chain features in type 1 diabetes. Germline CDR1 and CDR2: SGHTA and FQGNSA. The ends lost 7 bases at V and 12 bases at J; junction bases unmatched: 15. The CDR3 runs 15 residues. Isolated RNA was reverse transcribed in full, so expressed TCRB transcripts were sequenced. TCRdb's table, derived via immunoSEQ multiplex PCR, lists solely in-frame clones and lacks some. The data hold under 300,000 clones, with just over 20% observed a single time. Overall study findings and caveats: There was a moderate but significant shortening of TCRB CDR3s in all four CD4+ subsets of Type 1 diabetes patients. It was among patients, rather than healthy donors, that naive, central memory and Treg TCRB repertoires appeared more similar.

With respect to this clone: As yet, its antigen is unknown.

The V and J genes are TRBV7-2 and TRBJ1-6, with TRBD1 matching over 7 bases. The sequencing input was naive CD4+ T cells from blood. This sequence was found in a woman between 40 and 55 years old with type 1 diabetes. This CDR3 reads CASNIDRRPGGPLHF. The DNA of the CDR3 is TGTGCCAGCAATATTGACAGGCGCCCAGGGGGACCCCTCCACTTT.